Listed here are 12 T cell receptor beta chains from one sample, sequenced in a study of blood T cell repertoires in COVID-19. Profiling relied on immunoSEQ multiplex PCR, and the TCRdb table lists in-frame clones only, not all of them. The data show under 80,000 clones, 80% to 90% seen once. The sequencing input was peripheral blood. All receptors derive from a man aged 55 to 70 with acute or convalescent COVID-19.

This clone was recorded only once. The gene calls are TRBV4-3 and TRBJ1-6, with TRBD1 matching 11 bases. The V gene end was trimmed by 0 bases and the J gene end by 6 bases; junction bases not matched to a gene: 10. The CDR3 spans 19 residues. The V gene's germline CDR1 is LGHNA and CDR2 YSLEER. The CDR3 region is CASSQEPTRTGGFNSPLHF. The CDR3 DNA sequence: TGCGCCAGCAGCCAAGAACCGACACGGACAGGGGGCTTTAATTCACCCCTCCACTTT.

The J gene is TRBJ1-6, the V gene TRBV18; 10 nucleotides match TRBD1. This CDR3 has 15 residues. With 1 base clipped from V and 9 bases from J, the junction kept 3 bases outside the gene matches. Per the germline V gene, CDR1 is KGHSH and CDR2 is LQKENI. This chain's CDR3 is CASSPRQGASSPLHF. In DNA, the CDR3 is TGTGCCAGCTCACCACGACAGGGGGCTAGTTCACCCCTCCACTTT.

The V and J genes are TRBV6-2 or TRBV6-3 and TRBJ1-6; D is unresolved. V lost 2 bases to trimming and J lost 0 bases, with 8 bases between them. The CDR3 spans 16 residues. The germline CDR1 and CDR2 sequences are MNHEY and SVGEGT. In nucleotides, the CDR3 is TGTGCCAGCAGTTACCTCGCGAGCTCCTATAATTCACCCCTCCACTTT. This encodes CASSYLASSYNSPLHF.

V gene TRBV27 combines with J gene TRBJ1-2, with a possible D match to TRBD1 (6 bases). This CDR3 has 13 residues. The germline CDR1 and CDR2 sequences are MNHEY and SMNVEV (reference sequence). V was trimmed by 6 bases and J by 0 bases, leaving 8 bases between them. CDR3 residues: CASRYRANYGYTF. The CDR3 nucleotides read TGTGCCAGCAGATACAGGGCTAACTATGGCTACACCTTC.

The chain links TRBV3-1 (or the pseudogene TRBV3-2) to TRBJ1-2; D gene uncertain. V lost 4 bases to trimming and J lost 0 bases, with 12 bases between them. CDR1 is LGHDT and CDR2 is YNNKEL in the germline V gene (reference sequence). CDR3 size: 15 residues. CDR3 amino acids: CASSPGGLPNYGYTF. The DNA for the CDR3 is TGTGCCAGCAGCCCCGGAGGGCTCCCTAACTATGGCTACACCTTC.

The chain combines TRBV10-3 with TRBJ1-2, with D unclear. CDR1 is ENHRY, CDR2 SYGVKD, per germline. This CDR3 spans 11 amino acids. V gave up 7 bases and J gave up 4 bases, with 7 bases separating them. CDR3 in amino acids: CAIMNIYGYTF. The CDR3 nucleotides are TGTGCCATCATGAACATCTATGGCTACACCTTC.

The chain links TRBV12-3 or TRBV12-4 to TRBJ1-2; 10 bases line up with TRBD1. V shed 7 bases and J 7 bases; nucleotides not matched to a gene: 6. The CDR3 has 13 amino acids. CDR3 amino acids: CASTGTGAGGYTF. The CDR3 DNA is TGTGCCAGCACCGGGACAGGGGCTGGTGGCTACACCTTC.

The V call is TRBV12-3 or TRBV12-4, the J call TRBJ2-1, with D possibly TRBD2 on 5 matching bases. This CDR3 contains 12 residues. V gave up 6 bases and J gave up 9 bases, with 12 bases separating them. CDR3 sequence: CASRPLEGEQFF. CDR3 bases: TGTGCCAGCAGACCACTAGAAGGTGAGCAGTTCTTC.

The chain links TRBV19 to TRBJ2-3; 13 nucleotides match TRBD2. Trimming took 5 bases from V and 5 from J; bases not matched to a gene: 4. The CDR3 loop spans 15 amino acids. The V gene's germline CDR1 is LNHDA and CDR2 SQIVND (reference sequence). CDR3 bases: TGTGCCAGTAGTTCGGGACTAGCGGGGATAGATACGCAGTATTTT. It codes for CASSSGLAGIDTQYF.

The chain combines TRBV5-1 with TRBJ2-7; a weak D match, TRBD2 (6 bases). This CDR3 is built from 16 residues. From germline, CDR1 is SGHRS and CDR2 YFSETQ. V was clipped by 0 bases and J by 3 bases, with 16 bases between them. The CDR3 reads CASSLGSAYGGYEQYF. The CDR3, as DNA: TGCGCCAGCAGCTTGGGATCAGCTTACGGGGGCTACGAGCAGTACTTC.

The chain carries TRBV5-1 and TRBJ1-4; no clear D gene. Germline V gene lookup returns CDR1 SGHRS and CDR2 YFSETQ. V gave up 5 bases and J gave up 5 bases, with 13 bases separating them. This CDR3 has 14 residues. The CDR3 DNA sequence: TGCGCCAGCAGGGTTGGACTGACGAATGAAAAACTGTTTTTT. Translation: CASRVGLTNEKLFF.

This clone was seen only a few times. The chain couples TRBV30 to TRBJ1-1; D uncertain. CDR3 length equals 15 residues. The germline V and J ends were trimmed by 3 bases and 1 base, with 15 bases remaining between them. Germline V gene lookup returns CDR1 GTSNPN and CDR2 SVGIG (reference sequence). The CDR3 reads CAWSHTGLWNTEAFF. The CDR3 DNA is TGTGCCTGGAGCCATACCGGGTTATGGAACACTGAAGCTTTCTTT.